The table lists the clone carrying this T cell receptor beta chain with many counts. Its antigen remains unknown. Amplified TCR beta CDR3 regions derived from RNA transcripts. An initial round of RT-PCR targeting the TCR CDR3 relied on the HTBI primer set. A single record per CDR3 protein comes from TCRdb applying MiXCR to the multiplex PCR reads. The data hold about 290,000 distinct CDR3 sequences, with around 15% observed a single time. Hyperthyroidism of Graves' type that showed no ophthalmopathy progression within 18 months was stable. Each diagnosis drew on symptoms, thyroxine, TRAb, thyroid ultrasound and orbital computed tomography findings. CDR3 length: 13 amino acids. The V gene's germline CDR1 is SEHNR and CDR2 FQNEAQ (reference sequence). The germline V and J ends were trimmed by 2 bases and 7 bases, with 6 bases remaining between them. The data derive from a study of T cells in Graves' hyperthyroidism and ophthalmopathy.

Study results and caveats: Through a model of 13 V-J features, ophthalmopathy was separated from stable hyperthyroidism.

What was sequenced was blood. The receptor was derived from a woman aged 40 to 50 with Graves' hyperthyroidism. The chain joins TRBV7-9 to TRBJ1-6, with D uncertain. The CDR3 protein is CASSLYENSPLHF. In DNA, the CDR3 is TGTGCCAGCAGCTTATATGAGAATTCACCCCTCCACTTT. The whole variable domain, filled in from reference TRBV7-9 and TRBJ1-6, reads DTGVSQNPRHKITKRGQNVTFRCDPISEHNRLYWYRQTLGQGPEFLTYFQNEAQLEKSRLLSDRFSAERPKGSFSTLEIQRTEQGDSAMYLCASSLYENSPLHFGNGTRLTVT.